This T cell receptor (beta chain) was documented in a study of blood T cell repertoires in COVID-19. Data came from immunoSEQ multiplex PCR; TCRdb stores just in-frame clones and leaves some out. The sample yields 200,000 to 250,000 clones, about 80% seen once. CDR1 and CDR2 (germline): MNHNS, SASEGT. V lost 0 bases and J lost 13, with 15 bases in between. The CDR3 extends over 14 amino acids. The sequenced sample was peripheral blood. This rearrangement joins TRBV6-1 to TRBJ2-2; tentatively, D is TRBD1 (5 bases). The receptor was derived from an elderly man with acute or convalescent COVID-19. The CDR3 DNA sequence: TGTGCCAGCAGTGAAGCTCCAGGGCTGGGTGGGCTGTTTTTT. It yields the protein CASSEAPGLGGLFF.